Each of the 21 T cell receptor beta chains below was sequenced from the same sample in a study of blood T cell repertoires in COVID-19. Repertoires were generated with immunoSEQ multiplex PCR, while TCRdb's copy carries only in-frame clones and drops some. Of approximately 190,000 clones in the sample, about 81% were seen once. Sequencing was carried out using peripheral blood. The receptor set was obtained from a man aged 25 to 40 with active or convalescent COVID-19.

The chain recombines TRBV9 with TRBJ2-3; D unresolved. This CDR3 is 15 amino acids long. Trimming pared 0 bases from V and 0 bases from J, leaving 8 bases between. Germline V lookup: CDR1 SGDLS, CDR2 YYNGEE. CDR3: CASSVAGHSTDTQYF. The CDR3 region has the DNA TGTGCCAGCAGCGTAGCTGGGCACAGCACAGATACGCAGTATTTT.

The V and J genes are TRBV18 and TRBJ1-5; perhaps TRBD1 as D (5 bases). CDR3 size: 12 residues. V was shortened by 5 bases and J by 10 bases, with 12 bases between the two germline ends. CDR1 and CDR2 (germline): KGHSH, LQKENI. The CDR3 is CASSSDSSPQHF. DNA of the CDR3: TGTGCCAGCTCAAGCGACAGTTCTCCCCAGCATTTT.

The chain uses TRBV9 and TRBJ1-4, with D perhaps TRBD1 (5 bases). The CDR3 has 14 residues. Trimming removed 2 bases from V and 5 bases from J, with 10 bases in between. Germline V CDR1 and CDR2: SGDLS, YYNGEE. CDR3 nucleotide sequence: TGTGCCAGCAGCGTGTCGCAGGGAAATGAAAAACTGTTTTTT. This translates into CASSVSQGNEKLFF.

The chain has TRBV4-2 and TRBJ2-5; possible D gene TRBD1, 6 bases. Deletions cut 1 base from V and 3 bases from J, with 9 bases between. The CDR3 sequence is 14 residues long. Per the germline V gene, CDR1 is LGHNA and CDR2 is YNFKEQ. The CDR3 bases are TGTGCCAGCAGCCAAGCGGACAGAAAAGAGACCCAGTACTTC. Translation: CASSQADRKETQYF.

The CDR3 loop is CASRHLYEQYV. The CDR3 DNA sequence: TGTGCCAGCAGACACCTCTACGAGCAGTACGTC. V gene TRBV6-7 combines with J gene TRBJ2-7; D uncertain. TRBV6-7 counts as an open reading frame of uncertain function. CDR3 length: 11 residues. Trimming stripped 6 bases from V and 3 bases from J, with 6 bases between.

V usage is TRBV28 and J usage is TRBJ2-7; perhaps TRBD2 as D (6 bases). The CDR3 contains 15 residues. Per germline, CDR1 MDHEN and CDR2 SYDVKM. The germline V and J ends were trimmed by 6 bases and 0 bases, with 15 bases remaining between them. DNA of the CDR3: TGTGCCAGCAGACCGGACGGGAGAAGCTCCTACGAGCAGTACTTC. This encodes CASRPDGRSSYEQYF.

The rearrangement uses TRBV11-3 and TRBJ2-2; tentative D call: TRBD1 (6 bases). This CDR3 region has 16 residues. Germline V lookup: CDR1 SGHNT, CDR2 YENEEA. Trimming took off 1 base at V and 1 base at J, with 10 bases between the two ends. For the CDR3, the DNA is TGTGCCAGCAGCTTAGGCGTGGACAGGAACACCGGGGAGCTGTTTTTT. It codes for CASSLGVDRNTGELFF.

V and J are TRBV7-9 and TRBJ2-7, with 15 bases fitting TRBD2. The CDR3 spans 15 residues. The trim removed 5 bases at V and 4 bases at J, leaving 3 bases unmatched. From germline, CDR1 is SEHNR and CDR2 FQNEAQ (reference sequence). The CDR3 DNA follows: TGTGCCAGCAGCCCGGGGACTAGCGGGAGGTACGAGCAGTACTTC. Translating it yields CASSPGTSGRYEQYF.

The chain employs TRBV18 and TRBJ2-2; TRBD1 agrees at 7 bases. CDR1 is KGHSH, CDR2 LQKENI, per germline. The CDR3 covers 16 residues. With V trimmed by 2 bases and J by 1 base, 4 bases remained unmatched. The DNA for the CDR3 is TGTGCCAGCTCACCATATAACAGGGGGAACACCGGGGAGCTGTTTTTT. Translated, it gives CASSPYNRGNTGELFF.

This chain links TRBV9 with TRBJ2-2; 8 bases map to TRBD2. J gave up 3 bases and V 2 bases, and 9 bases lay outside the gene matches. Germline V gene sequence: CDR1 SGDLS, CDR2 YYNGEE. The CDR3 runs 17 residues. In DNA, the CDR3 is TGTGCCAGCAGCGTTGGCCCCGGGGGGGCGGACACCGGGGAGCTGTTTTTT. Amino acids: CASSVGPGGADTGELFF.

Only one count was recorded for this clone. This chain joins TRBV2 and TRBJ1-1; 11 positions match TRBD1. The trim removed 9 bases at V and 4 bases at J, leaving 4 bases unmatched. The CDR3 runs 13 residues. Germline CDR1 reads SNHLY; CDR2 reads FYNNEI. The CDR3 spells CASLGTGGTEAFF. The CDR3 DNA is TGTGCCAGTCTGGGGACAGGGGGCACTGAAGCTTTCTTT.

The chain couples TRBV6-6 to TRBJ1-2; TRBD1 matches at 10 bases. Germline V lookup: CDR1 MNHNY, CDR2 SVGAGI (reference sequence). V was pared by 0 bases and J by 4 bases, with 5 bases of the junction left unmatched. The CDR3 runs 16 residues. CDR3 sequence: CASSYSTGTGAYGYTF. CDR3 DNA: TGTGCCAGCAGTTACTCGACCGGGACAGGGGCCTATGGCTACACCTTC.

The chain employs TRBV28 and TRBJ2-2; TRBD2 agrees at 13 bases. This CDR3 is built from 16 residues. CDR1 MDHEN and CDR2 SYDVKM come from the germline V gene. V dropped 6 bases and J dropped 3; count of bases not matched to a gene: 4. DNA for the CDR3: TGTGCCAGCAGGAAACTAGCGGGGGGGGACACCGGGGAGCTGTTTTTT. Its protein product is CASRKLAGGDTGELFF.

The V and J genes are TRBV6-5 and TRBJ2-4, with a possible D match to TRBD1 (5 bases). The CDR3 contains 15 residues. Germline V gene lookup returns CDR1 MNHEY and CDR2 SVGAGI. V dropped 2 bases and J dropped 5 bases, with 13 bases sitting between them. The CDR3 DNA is TGTGCCAGCAGTTACAACGGCAAGGGGCAAAACATTCAGTACTTC. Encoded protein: CASSYNGKGQNIQYF.

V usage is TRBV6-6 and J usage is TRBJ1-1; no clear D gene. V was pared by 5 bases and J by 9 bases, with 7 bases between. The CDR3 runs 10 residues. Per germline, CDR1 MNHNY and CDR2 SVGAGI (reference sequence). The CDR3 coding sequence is TGTGCCAGCAGTCACGGGAAAGCTTTCTTT. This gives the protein CASSHGKAFF.

The CDR3 sequence is CASSVVLGQGAAAEQYF. DNA of the CDR3: TGTGCCAGCAGCGTAGTATTAGGACAGGGGGCTGCCGCCGAGCAGTACTTC. The chain couples TRBV9 to TRBJ2-7, with 11 nucleotides matching TRBD1. Germline CDR1 is SGDLS and CDR2 is YYNGEE. J was trimmed by 6 bases and V by 0 bases; bases with no gene match: 11. The CDR3 loop spans 17 amino acids. The full variable domain, completed using reference TRBV9 and TRBJ2-7, is DSGVTQTPKHLITATGQRVTLRCSPRSGDLSVYWYQQSLDQGLQFLIQYYNGEERAKGNILERFSAQQFPDLHSELNLSSLELGDSALYFCASSVVLGQGAAAEQYFGPGTRLTVT.

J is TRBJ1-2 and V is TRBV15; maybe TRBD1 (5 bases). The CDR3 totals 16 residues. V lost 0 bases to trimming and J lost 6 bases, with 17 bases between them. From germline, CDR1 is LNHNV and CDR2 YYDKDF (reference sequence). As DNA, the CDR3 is TGTGCCACCAGCAGAGATCGCGGCGGGGCCCCGGATGGCTACACCTTC. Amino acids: CATSRDRGGAPDGYTF.

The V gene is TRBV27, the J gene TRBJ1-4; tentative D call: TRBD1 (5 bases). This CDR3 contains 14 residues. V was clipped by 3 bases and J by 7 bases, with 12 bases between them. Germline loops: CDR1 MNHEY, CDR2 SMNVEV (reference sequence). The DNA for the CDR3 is TGTGCCAGCAGTTTGGAGGGGTGGGGTGAAAAACTGTTTTTT. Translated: CASSLEGWGEKLFF. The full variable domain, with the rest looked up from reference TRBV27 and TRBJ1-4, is EAQVTQNPRYLITVTGKKLTVTCSQNMNHEYMSWYRQDPGLGLRQIYYSMNVEVTDKGDVPEGYKVSRKEKRNFPLILESPSPNQTSLYFCASSLEGWGEKLFFGSGTQLSVL.

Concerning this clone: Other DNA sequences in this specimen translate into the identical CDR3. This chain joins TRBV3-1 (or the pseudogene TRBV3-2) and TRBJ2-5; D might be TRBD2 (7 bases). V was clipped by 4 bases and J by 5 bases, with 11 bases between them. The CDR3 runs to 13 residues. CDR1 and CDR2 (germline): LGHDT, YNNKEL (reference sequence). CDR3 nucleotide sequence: TGTGCCAGCAGCCTGCGGGGGCAGGAGACCCAGTACTTC. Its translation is CASSLRGQETQYF.

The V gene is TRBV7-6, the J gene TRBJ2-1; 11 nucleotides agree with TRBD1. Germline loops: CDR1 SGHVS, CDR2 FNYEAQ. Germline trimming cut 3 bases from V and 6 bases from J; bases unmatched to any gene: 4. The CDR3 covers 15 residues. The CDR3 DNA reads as TGTGCCAGCAGCTTGGGACAGGGGGTCGGCAATGAGCAGTTCTTC. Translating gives CASSLGQGVGNEQFF.

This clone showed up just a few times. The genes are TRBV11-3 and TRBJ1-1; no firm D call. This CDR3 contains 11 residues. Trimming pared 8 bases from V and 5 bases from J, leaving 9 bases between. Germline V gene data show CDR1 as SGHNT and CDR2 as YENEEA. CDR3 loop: CASEAGTEAFF. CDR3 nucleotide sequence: TGTGCCAGCGAAGCAGGAACTGAAGCTTTCTTT.